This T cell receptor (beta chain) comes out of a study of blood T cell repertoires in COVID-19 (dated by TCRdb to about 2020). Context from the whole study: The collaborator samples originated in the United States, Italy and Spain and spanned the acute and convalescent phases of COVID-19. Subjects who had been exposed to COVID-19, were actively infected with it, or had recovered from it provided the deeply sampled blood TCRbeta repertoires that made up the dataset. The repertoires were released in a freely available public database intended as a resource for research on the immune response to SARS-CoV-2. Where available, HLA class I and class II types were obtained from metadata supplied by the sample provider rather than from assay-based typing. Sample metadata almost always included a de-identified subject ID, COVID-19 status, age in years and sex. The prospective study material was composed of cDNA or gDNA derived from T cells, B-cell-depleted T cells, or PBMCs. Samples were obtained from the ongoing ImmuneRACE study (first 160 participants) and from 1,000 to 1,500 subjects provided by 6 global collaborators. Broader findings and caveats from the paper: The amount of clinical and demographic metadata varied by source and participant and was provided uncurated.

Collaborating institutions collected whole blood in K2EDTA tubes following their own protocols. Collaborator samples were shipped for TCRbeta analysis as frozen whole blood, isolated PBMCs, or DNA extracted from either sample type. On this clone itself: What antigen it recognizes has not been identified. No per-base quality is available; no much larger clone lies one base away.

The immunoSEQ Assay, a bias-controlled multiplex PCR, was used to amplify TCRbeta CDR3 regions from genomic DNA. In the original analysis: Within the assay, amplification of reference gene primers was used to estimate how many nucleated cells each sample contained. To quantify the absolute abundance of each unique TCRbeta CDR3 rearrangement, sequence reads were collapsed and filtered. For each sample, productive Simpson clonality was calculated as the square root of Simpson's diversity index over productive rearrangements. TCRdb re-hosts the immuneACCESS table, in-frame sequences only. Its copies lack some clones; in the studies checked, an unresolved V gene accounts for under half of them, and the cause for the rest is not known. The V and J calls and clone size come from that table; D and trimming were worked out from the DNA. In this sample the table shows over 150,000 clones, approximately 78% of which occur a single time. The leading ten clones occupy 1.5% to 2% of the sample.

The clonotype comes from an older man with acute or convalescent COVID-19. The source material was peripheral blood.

The CDR3 corresponds to CASSVLAGGQETQYF. At the DNA level, the sequence is TGTGCCAGCAGCGTACTGGCGGGGGGCCAAGAGACCCAGTACTTC. The sequence is built from TRBV27 and TRBJ2-5, with 8 central nucleotides matching TRBD2. Its CDR3 holds 15 amino acids, cysteine through phenylalanine. The entry retains the CDR3 DNA only, 45 bases that are in frame from base 1. Ends trimmed: V by 6 bases, J by 1 base; bases unmatched to a gene: 7. CDR1 and CDR2 are read off the germline V gene (reference sequence) as MNHEY and SMNVEV.